This T cell receptor beta chain stems from a study of tumor-infiltrating lymphocytes in primary liver carcinoma. Background on the study: Sample yields, roughly 3.5 to 7.13 million productive TCRbeta reads, were similar across the tissue types. Points from the study as a whole: Just about 7-24% of leading clones were found in every one of five regions. Tumors reached a significantly greater top-250-clone fraction than blood did (p = 0.039).

Constant-region priming of roughly 500 ng total RNA yielded TCR beta cDNA. Modified slightly, ARM-PCR produced TCR beta libraries over three nested multiplex PCR rounds. TRBV1-TRBV30 forward and Cbeta reverse primers drove the first two roughly 10-cycle rounds. One entry per CDR3 protein results from TCRdb running MiXCR on the multiplex PCR reads. This table holds 50,000 to 65,000 distinct CDR3 sequences, around 64% found once. Extraction of RNA together with DNA used about 17-30 mg of unsorted bulk tissue. Concerning this clonotype itself: Its antigen is not known.

The CDR3 loop spans 13 amino acids. Germline CDR1 reads SGHAT; CDR2 reads FQNNGV. Trimming shortened V by 1 base and J by 5 bases, and 8 bases separated the two germline ends. This clonotype originated in a man aged 35 to 55 with primary liver carcinoma and hepatitis B virus infection. The specimen sequenced was liver tumor tissue from sampling region 4. Described subset: tumor region T4, right-lateral pole. The chain combines TRBV11-2 with TRBJ2-5; D ambiguous. CDR3 loop: CASSLGLEETQYF. The CDR3 coding sequence is TGTGCCAGCAGCTTAGGGCTAGAGGAGACCCAGTACTTC.